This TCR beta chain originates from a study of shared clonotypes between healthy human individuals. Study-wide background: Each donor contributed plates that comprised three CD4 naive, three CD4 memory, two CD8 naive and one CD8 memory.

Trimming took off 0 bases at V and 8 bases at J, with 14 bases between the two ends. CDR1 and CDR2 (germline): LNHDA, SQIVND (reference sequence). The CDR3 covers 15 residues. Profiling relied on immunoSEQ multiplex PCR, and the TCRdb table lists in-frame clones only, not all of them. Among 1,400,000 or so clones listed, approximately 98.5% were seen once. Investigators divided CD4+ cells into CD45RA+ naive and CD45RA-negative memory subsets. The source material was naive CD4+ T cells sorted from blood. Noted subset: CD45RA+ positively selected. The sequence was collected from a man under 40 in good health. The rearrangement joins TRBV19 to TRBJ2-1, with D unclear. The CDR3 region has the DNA TGTGCCAGTAGTATAGATAGCAGGCGTTCTGATGAGCAGTTCTTC. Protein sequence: CASSIDSRRSDEQFF.